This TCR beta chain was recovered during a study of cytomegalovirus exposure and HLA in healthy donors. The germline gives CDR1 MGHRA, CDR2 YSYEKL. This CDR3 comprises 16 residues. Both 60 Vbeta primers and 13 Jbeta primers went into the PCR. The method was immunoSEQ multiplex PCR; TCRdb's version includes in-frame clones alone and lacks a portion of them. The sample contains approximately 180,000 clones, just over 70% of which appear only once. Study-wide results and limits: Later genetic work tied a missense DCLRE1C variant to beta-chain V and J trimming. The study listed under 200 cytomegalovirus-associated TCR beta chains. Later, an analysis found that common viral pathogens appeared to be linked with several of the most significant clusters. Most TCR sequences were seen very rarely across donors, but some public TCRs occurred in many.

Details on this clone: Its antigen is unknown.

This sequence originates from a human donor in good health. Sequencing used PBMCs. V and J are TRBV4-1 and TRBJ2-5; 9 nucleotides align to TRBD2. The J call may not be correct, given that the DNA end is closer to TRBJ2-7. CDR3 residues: CASSQDSGGSNYEQYF. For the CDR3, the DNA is TGCGCCAGCAGCCAAGATAGCGGGGGCTCCAACTACGAGCAGTACTTC.